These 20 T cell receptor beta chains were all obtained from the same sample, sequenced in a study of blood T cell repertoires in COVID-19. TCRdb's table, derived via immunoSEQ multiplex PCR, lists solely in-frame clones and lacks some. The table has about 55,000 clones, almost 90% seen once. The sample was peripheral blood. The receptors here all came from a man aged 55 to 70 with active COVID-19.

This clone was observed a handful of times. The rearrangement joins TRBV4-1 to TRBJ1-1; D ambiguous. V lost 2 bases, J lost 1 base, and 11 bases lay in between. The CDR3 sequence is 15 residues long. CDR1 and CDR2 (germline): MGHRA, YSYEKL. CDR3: CASSQMLHTNTEAFF. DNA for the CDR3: TGCGCCAGCAGCCAAATGCTTCACACGAACACTGAAGCTTTCTTT.

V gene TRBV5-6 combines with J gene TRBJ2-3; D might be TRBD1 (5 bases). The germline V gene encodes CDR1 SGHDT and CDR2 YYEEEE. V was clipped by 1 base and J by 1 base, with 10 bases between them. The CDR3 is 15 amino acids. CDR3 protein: CASSLSQGGTDTQYF. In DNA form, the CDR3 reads TGTGCCAGCAGCTTGAGCCAGGGCGGCACAGATACGCAGTATTTT.

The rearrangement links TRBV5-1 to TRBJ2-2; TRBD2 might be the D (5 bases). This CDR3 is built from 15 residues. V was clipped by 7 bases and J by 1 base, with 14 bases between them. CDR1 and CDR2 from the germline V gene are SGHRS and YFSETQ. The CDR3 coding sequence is TGCGCCAGCTACCGGGATACCTTGAACACCGGGGAGCTGTTTTTT. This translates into CASYRDTLNTGELFF.

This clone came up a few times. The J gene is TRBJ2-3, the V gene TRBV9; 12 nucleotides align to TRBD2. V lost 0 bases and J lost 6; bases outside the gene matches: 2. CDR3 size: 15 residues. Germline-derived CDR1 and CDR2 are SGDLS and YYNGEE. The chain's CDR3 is CASSVATSGSDTQYF. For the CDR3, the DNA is TGTGCCAGCAGCGTAGCGACTAGCGGGAGCGATACGCAGTATTTT.

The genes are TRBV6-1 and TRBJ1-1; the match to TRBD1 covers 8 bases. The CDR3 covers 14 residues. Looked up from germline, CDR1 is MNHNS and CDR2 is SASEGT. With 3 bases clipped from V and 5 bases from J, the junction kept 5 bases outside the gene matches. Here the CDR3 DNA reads TGTGCCAGCAGTGATCACAGGGGGAGAACTGAAGCTTTCTTT. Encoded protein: CASSDHRGRTEAFF.

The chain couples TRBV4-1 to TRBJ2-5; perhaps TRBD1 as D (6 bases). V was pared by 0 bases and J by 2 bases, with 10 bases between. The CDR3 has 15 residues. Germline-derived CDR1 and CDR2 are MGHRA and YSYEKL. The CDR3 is CASSQDGTHQETQYF. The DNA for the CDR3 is TGCGCCAGCAGCCAAGATGGGACACATCAAGAGACCCAGTACTTC.

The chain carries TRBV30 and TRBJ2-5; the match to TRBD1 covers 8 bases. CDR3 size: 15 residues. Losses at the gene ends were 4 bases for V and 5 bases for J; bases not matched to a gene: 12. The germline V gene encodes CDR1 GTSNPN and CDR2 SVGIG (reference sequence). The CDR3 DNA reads TGTGCCTGGAAGGGAGGCCAGGGGGCCCTGGAGACCCAGTACTTC. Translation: CAWKGGQGALETQYF.

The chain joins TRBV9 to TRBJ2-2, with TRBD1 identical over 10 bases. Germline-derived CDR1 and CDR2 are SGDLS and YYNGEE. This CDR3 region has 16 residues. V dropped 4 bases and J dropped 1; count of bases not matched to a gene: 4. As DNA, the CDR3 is TGTGCCAGCAGCCCCCGGGACAGGGGGAACACCGGGGAGCTGTTTTTT. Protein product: CASSPRDRGNTGELFF.

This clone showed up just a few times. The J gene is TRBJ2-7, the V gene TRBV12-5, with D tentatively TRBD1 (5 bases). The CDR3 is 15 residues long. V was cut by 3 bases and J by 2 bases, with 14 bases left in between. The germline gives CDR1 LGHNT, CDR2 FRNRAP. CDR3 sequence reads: CASGLSDTRTYEQYF. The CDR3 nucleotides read TGTGCTAGTGGTTTATCGGACACTCGGACCTACGAGCAGTACTTC. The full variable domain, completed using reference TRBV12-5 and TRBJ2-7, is DARVTQTPRHKVTEMGQEVTMRCQPILGHNTVFWYRQTMMQGLELLAYFRNRAPLDDSGMPKDRFSAEMPDATLATLKIQPSEPRDSAVYFCASGLSDTRTYEQYFGPGTRLTVT.

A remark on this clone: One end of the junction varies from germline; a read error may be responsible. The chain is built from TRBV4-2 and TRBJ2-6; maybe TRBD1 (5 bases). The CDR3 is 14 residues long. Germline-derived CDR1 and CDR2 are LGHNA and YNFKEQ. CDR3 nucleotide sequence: TGTGCCAGCCAAGAGAGATCTGGGGCCAACGCCCTGACTTTC. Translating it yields CASQERSGANALTF.

The CDR3 coding sequence is TGTGCCAGCAGTTCCGCCGGGACTAGCGGGAGAATTGGTTCCTACAATGAGCAGTTCTTC. Translating gives CASSSAGTSGRIGSYNEQFF. V gene TRBV7-3 combines with J gene TRBJ2-1, with TRBD2 matching 14 bases. This CDR3 contains 20 residues. The germline CDR1 and CDR2 sequences are SGHTA and FQGTGA. J lost 1 base, V lost 6 bases, and 14 bases had no gene match.

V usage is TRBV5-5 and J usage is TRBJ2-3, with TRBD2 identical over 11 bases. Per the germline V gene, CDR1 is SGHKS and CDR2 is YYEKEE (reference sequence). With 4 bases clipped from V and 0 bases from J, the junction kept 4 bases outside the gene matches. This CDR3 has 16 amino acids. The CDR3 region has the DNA TGTGCCAGCAGCCGGACTAGCGGGTTTAGCACAGATACGCAGTATTTT. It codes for CASSRTSGFSTDTQYF.

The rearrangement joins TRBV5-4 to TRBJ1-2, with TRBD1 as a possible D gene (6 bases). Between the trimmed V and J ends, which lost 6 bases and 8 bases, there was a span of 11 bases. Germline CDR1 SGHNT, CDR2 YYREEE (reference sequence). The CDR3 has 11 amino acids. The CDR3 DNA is TGTGCCAGCACCACAGGGTGGGGCTACACCTTC. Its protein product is CASTTGWGYTF. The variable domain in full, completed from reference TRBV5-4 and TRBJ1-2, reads ETGVTQSPTHLIKTRGQQVTLRCSSQSGHNTVSWYQQALGQGPQFIFQYYREEENGRGNFPPRFSGLQFPNYSSELNVNALELDDSALYLCASTTGWGYTFGSGTRLTVV.

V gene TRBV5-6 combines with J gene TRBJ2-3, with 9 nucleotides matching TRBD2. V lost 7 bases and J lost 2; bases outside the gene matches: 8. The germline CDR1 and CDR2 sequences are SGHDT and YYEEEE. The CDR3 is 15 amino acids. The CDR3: CASARRTSATDTQYF. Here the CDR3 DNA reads TGTGCCAGCGCCCGAAGGACTAGCGCCACAGATACGCAGTATTTT.

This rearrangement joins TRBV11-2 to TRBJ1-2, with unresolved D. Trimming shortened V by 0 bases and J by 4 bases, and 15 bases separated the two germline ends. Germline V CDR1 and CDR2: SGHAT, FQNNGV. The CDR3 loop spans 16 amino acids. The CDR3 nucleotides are TGTGCCAGCAGCTTAGATTCAAGGCAGAGACTCTATGGCTACACCTTC. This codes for CASSLDSRQRLYGYTF. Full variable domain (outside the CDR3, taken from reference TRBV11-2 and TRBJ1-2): EAGVAQSPRYKIIEKRQSVAFWCNPISGHATLYWYQQILGQGPKLLIQFQNNGVVDDSQLPKDRFSAERLKGVDSTLKIQPAKLEDSAVYLCASSLDSRQRLYGYTFGSGTRLTVV.

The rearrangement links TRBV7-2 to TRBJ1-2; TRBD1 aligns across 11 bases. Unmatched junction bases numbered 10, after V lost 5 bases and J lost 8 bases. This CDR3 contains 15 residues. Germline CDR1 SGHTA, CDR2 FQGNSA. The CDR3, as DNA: TGTGCCAGCAGCCCCGGACAGGGGGCAATGGAGGGCTACACCTTC. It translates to CASSPGQGAMEGYTF.

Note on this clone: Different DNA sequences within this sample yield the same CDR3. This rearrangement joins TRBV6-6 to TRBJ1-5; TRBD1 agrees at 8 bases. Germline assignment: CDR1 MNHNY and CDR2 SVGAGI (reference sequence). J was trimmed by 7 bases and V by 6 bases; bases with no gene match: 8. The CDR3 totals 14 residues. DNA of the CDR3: TGTGCCAGCAGGTTTGGACAGGGCGGACAGCCCCAGCATTTT. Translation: CASRFGQGGQPQHF.

Here the CDR3 DNA reads TGTGCCAGCAGCGCACCATGGCCGGGACTAAGCAATGAGCAGTTCTTC. It codes for CASSAPWPGLSNEQFF. The gene calls are TRBV7-3 and TRBJ2-1, with 7 bases aligning to TRBD2. J gave up 6 bases and V 5 bases, and 13 bases lay outside the gene matches. This CDR3 has 16 residues. From germline, CDR1 is SGHTA and CDR2 FQGTGA.

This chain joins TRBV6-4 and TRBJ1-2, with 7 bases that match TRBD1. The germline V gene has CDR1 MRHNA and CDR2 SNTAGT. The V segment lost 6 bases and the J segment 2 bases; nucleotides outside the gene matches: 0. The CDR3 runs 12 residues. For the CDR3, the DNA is TGTGCCAGCAGGGGACAGAACTATGGCTACACCTTC. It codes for CASRGQNYGYTF.

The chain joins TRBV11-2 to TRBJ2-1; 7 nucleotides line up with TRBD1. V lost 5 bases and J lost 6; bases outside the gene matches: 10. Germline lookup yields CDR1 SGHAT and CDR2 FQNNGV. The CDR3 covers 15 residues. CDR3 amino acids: CASSQPGQRGNEQFF. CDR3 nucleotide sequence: TGTGCCAGCAGCCAACCGGGACAGAGGGGCAATGAGCAGTTCTTC.